This TCR beta chain is from a study of T-cell memory formation after mild COVID-19. Study-wide context: The study found TCR clusters largely donor specific.

TCRdb ran MiXCR on the 5' RACE reads and lists one entry per CDR3 protein. This table has 170,000 or so distinct CDR3 sequences, about a fifth appearing once. Overall study results and limits: Clones shrinking from day 15 to 85 showed even CD4/CD8 mixes; later expanders tilted CD4+. The pre-infection memory compartment contained some responding clones, suggesting cross-reactive memory joined.

This clonotype was counted many times. The antigen is unknown. This CDR3 spans 12 amino acids. With 5 bases removed from V and 10 bases from J, the gap between germline ends came to 12 bases. This chain connects TRBV12-3 or TRBV12-4 to TRBJ2-1; no clear D gene. The specimen was PBMCs or a T cell subset sorted from them (not recorded which). The TCR sequence derives from an adult woman who had mild COVID-19 (a few samples of this study predate the infection). Cell type and time point are not known. The chain's CDR3 is CASSPRPREQFF. CDR3 nucleotides: TGTGCCAGCAGTCCTAGGCCAAGGGAGCAGTTCTTC.